This T cell receptor beta chain was retrieved from a study of blood T cell repertoires in COVID-19. Whole-study context: Acute and convalescent COVID-19 samples came from the United States, Italy and Spain. T cells, B-cell-depleted T cells, or PBMCs supplied cDNA or gDNA.

The CDR3 totals 15 residues. The germline V gene has CDR1 SNHLY and CDR2 FYNNEI. J was trimmed by 6 bases and V by 5 bases; bases with no gene match: 10. In the authors' methods: Estimates of nucleated cell counts were drawn from the amplification of reference gene primers. The protocol was immunoSEQ multiplex PCR, while the TCRdb copy is restricted to in-frame clones and leaves out a portion. D and trimming come from the DNA, and the V and J calls and clone size come from that table. The sample lists roughly 200,000 clones; about four fifths were seen once. The sequence came from a man in his sixties with acute or convalescent COVID-19. Material: peripheral blood. The gene calls are TRBV2 and TRBJ1-2, with 9 bases aligning to TRBD1. The CDR3 sequence: CASSIANGQGNGYTF. The CDR3, as DNA: TGTGCCAGCAGTATCGCTAACGGACAGGGGAATGGCTACACCTTC.